The entry that follows covers one T cell receptor beta chain sequence. V was trimmed by 3 bases and J by 2 bases, leaving 12 bases between them. Germline values: CDR1 MGHRA, CDR2 YSYEKL. CDR3 length equals 15 residues. This sample was taken from a study of shared clonotypes between healthy human individuals. Data came from immunoSEQ multiplex PCR; TCRdb stores just in-frame clones and leaves some out. The data contain 180,000 or so clones, around 93% of them singletons. The sequencing sample was made of naive CD4+ T cells sorted from blood. Sample subset: CD45RA+ positively selected. The receptor was derived from a woman aged 30 to 39 in good health. V is TRBV4-1 and J is TRBJ2-3, with D possibly TRBD2 on 6 matching bases. CDR3 region: CASSQRGMNTDTQYF. CDR3 bases: TGCGCCAGCAGCCAGCGGGGTATGAACACAGATACGCAGTATTTT.